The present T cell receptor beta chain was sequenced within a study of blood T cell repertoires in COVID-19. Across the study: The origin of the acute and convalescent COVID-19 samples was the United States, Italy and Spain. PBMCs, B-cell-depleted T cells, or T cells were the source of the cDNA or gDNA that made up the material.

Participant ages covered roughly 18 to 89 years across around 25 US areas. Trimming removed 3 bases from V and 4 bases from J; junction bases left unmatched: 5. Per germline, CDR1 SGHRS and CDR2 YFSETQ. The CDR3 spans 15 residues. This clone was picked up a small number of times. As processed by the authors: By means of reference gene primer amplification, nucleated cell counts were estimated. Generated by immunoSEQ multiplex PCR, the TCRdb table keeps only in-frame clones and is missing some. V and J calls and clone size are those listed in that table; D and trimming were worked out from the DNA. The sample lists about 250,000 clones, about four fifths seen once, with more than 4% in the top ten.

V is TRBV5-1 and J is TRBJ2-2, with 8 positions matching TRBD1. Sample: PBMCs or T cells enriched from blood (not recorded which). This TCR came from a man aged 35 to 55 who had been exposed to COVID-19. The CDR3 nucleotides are TGCGCCAGCAGCTCCAGGGGGCCGGGCACCGGGGAGCTGTTTTTT. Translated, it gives CASSSRGPGTGELFF.